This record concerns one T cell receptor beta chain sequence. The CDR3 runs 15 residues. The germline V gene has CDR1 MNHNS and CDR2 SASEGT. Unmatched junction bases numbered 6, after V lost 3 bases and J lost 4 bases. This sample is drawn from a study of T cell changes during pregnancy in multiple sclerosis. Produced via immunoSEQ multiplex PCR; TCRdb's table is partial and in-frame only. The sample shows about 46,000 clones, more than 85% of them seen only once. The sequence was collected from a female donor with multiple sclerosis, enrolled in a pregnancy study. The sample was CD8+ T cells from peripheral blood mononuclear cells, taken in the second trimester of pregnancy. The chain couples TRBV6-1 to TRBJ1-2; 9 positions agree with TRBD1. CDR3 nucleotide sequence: TGTGCCAGCAGTGAGGGACAGGGTCCTAGCTATGGCTACACCTTC. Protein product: CASSEGQGPSYGYTF.